The T cell receptor beta chain described here comes from a study of graft-versus-host responses after intestinal transplantation. Study-wide context: Every recipient underwent anti-thymocyte globulin induction, then tacrolimus and steroids for two to four years.

With respect to this clone: Its antigen is undetermined.

Profiled with immunoSEQ multiplex PCR; TCRdb holds only in-frame clones, not every one. The table includes 75,000 to 100,000 clones, around 91% detected once. This CDR3 spans 12 amino acids. V shed 0 bases and J shed 6 bases, with 5 bases lying between them. The rearrangement uses TRBV23-1 and TRBJ1-1, with no clear D. TRBV23-1 is reported as an ORF; its role is uncertain. The sequencing used unstimulated CD4+ T cells sorted from spleen or lymph node cells, collected before transplant. The clonotype comes from a human donor who was the organ donor for an intestinal transplant. CDR3 loop: CASSQSSAEAFF. The CDR3 coding sequence is TGCGCCAGCAGTCAATCTTCAGCTGAAGCTTTCTTT.